The 3 T cell receptor beta chains in this list originate from one sample, sequenced in a study of blood T cell repertoires in COVID-19. The assay was immunoSEQ multiplex PCR, and TCRdb's table has in-frame clones only and misses some. The profile shows 200,000 to 250,000 clones, 82% of them singletons. Sequencing was done on a sample of PBMCs or T cells enriched from blood (not recorded which). The receptors originated from a woman aged 55-69 years who had recovered from COVID-19.

The CDR3 DNA is TGTGCCATCAGCGCGGGCCTCCCTTCTGGGGCCAACGTCCTGACTTTC. Amino acids: CAISAGLPSGANVLTF. The V gene is TRBV10-3, the J gene TRBJ2-6, with D perhaps matching TRBD2 (5 bases). The germline V gene encodes CDR1 ENHRY and CDR2 SYGVKD. This CDR3 region has 16 residues. The V end was cut by 6 bases, the J end by 1 base, with 13 bases between.

V gene TRBV10-3 combines with J gene TRBJ2-7, with a possible D match to TRBD2 (6 bases). Per germline, CDR1 ENHRY and CDR2 SYGVKD. The CDR3 spans 12 residues. V was trimmed by 6 bases and J by 2 bases, leaving 8 bases between them. Here the CDR3 reads CAIRGEAYEQYF. The CDR3 DNA follows: TGTGCCATCAGAGGGGAGGCCTACGAGCAGTACTTC.

In the case of this clone: One end of the junction does not line up with germline, which may come from a read error. CDR3 in DNA: TGTGCCAGCAACTTACGCAACAGGGGGCTGGTCTATGGCTACACCTTC. Its protein is CASNLRNRGLVYGYTF. This chain links TRBV7-2 with TRBJ1-2, with 9 bases lining up with TRBD1. Germline V CDR1 and CDR2: SGHTA, FQGNSA. This CDR3 region has 16 residues. The full variable domain, with the rest looked up from reference TRBV7-2 and TRBJ1-2, is GAGVSQSPSNKVTEKGKDVELRCDPISGHTALYWYRQSLGQGLEFLIYFQGNSAPDKSGLPSDRFSAERTGGSVSTLTIQRTQQEDSAVYLCASNLRNRGLVYGYTFGSGTRLTVV.